This TCR beta chain was observed in a study of cytomegalovirus exposure and HLA in healthy donors. Germline loops: CDR1 MNHEY, CDR2 SVGAGI. V lost 2 bases and J 5 bases, leaving 18 bases between the germline ends. The CDR3 runs to 16 residues. 60 Vbeta and 13 Jbeta primers were used in PCR. Here immunoSEQ multiplex PCR was the method, and the copy in TCRdb shows in-frame clones only, minus some. Seen here are under 200,000 clones, 82% observed once, and the top ten hold 1.5%. This TCR was sampled from a girl aged 10-17 years in good health and CMV-seropositive. This sequence joins TRBV6-5 and TRBJ2-5, with D possibly matching TRBD1 (6 bases). The source material was PBMCs. DNA of the CDR3: TGTGCCAGCAGTTACGGCAGGGGCCGGGTTACGGAGACCCAGTACTTC. As protein: CASSYGRGRVTETQYF.